These 25 T cell receptor beta chains originate from one sample sequenced in a study of blood T cell repertoires in COVID-19. Libraries were prepared by immunoSEQ multiplex PCR; TCRdb keeps only in-frame clonotypes and omits some of them. Of more than 150,000 clones in the sample, less than 95% were seen once. Sequenced sample: peripheral blood. These receptors originate from a man aged 30-40 years with COVID-19, enrolled during active disease.

The chain employs TRBV7-9 and TRBJ2-1; TRBD1 matches at 7 bases. J gave up 4 bases and V 5 bases, and 8 bases lay outside the gene matches. Germline V gene lookup returns CDR1 SEHNR and CDR2 FQNEAQ (reference sequence). The CDR3 is 15 residues long. CDR3 in DNA: TGTGCCAGCAGCCGAGGGGGACAGAATTACAATGAGCAGTTCTTC. It codes for CASSRGGQNYNEQFF.

The chain has TRBV6-1 and TRBJ2-7; D is perhaps TRBD2 (7 bases). The CDR3 covers 15 residues. V lost 3 bases to trimming and J lost 7 bases, with 19 bases between them. Germline-derived CDR1 and CDR2 are MNHNS and SASEGT. CDR3 sequence (DNA): TGTGCCAGCAGTGACCCCGGGGGGCCCATTCCAGAGCAGTACTTC. Its protein is CASSDPGGPIPEQYF.

The V call is TRBV11-2, the J call TRBJ2-1; 9 nucleotides match TRBD2. Germline V lookup: CDR1 SGHAT, CDR2 FQNNGV. CDR3 size: 15 residues. The V gene end was trimmed by 6 bases and the J gene end by 2 bases; junction bases not matched to a gene: 5. Here the CDR3 reads CASRMAGGAYNEQFF. As DNA, the CDR3 is TGTGCCAGCAGGATGGCGGGGGGGGCCTACAATGAGCAGTTCTTC.

Remarks on this clone: Other DNA sequences from this sample encode an identical CDR3 as well. The gene calls are TRBV15 and TRBJ1-1; no clear D. The CDR3 has 13 residues. Germline CDR1 and CDR2: LNHNV and YYDKDF (reference sequence). The V and J ends lost 0 bases and 4 bases respectively, with 6 bases between them. The CDR3 bases are TGTGCCACCAGCAGAGATCGGGGCACTGAAGCTTTCTTT. Translated: CATSRDRGTEAFF.

The chain is built from TRBV5-1 and TRBJ2-7; tentative D call: TRBD1 (6 bases). The germline V gene encodes CDR1 SGHRS and CDR2 YFSETQ. The V gene lost 1 base and the J gene lost 1 base, with 9 bases spanning the gap. CDR3 length: 14 amino acids. The CDR3 nucleotides read TGCGCCAGCAGCTTGCCAGGGGCTTCCTACGAGCAGTACTTC. Translating gives CASSLPGASYEQYF.

The chain has TRBV11-2 and TRBJ2-3, with 9 positions matching TRBD1. Germline assignment: CDR1 SGHAT and CDR2 FQNNGV. The junction had 7 bases not matched to a gene; V was cut back by 5 bases and J by 1 base. The CDR3 contains 16 residues. The CDR3 protein is CASSRIQGAGTDTQYF. DNA of the CDR3: TGTGCCAGCAGCCGAATACAGGGGGCTGGCACAGATACGCAGTATTTT.

The chain uses TRBV12-3 or TRBV12-4 and TRBJ2-2, with TRBD1 as a possible D gene (5 bases). Trimming cost V 10 bases and J 8 bases, with 14 bases left between them. The CDR3 has 12 residues. The CDR3 spells CAIQQVTGELFF. The CDR3 DNA reads TGTGCCATCCAACAGGTTACGGGGGAGCTGTTTTTT.

The chain couples TRBV7-9 to TRBJ2-7; TRBD1 agrees at 7 bases. The CDR3 loop spans 15 amino acids. In germline, CDR1 is SEHNR, CDR2 FQNEAQ (reference sequence). Trimming took 5 bases from V and 1 from J; bases not matched to a gene: 8. In DNA form, the CDR3 reads TGTGCCAGCAGCGAGGGACAGAGTATTTCCTACGAGCAGTACTTC. Its protein is CASSEGQSISYEQYF.

The chain combines TRBV9 with TRBJ2-2, with 9 bases that match TRBD1. This CDR3 contains 17 residues. V lost 3 bases and J lost 3; bases outside the gene matches: 9. Germline V gene data show CDR1 as SGDLS and CDR2 as YYNGEE. The CDR3 reads CASSALQGAPDTGELFF. As DNA, the CDR3 is TGTGCCAGCAGCGCCTTACAGGGGGCGCCGGACACCGGGGAGCTGTTTTTT.

This CDR3 reads CASSLSPLRSTYEQYF. DNA of the CDR3: TGTGCCAGCAGTTTATCCCCCCTGAGGTCTACCTACGAGCAGTACTTC. The V and J genes are TRBV27 and TRBJ2-7, with no clear D. In germline, CDR1 is MNHEY, CDR2 SMNVEV (reference sequence). The CDR3 consists of 16 residues. Trimming removed 0 bases from V and 2 bases from J, with 14 bases in between.

The V call is TRBV4-1, the J call TRBJ2-3, with 7 positions matching TRBD2. The CDR3 extends over 16 amino acids. Germline trimming cut 0 bases from V and 8 bases from J; bases unmatched to any gene: 11. Looked up from germline, CDR1 is MGHRA and CDR2 is YSYEKL. The CDR3 sequence: CASSQDLSGAEATQYF. The CDR3 nucleotides read TGCGCCAGCAGCCAAGATCTAAGCGGGGCCGAGGCTACGCAGTATTTT.

This clone showed up just once. The chain joins TRBV12-3 or TRBV12-4 to TRBJ1-4, with 7 bases that match TRBD1. The CDR3 length is 12 residues. With V trimmed by 6 bases and J by 7 bases, 2 bases remained unmatched. CDR3 in DNA: TGTGCCAGCAGGTACAGGGGTGAAAAACTGTTTTTT. Translating gives CASRYRGEKLFF.

The chain has TRBV19 and TRBJ1-2; D call uncertain. CDR1 is LNHDA, CDR2 SQIVND, per germline (reference sequence). CDR3 length: 14 residues. V was pared by 6 bases and J by 4 bases, with 15 bases between. CDR3 coding DNA: TGTGCCAGTAGGATGACGGCGGGAGCCTATGGCTACACCTTC. It yields the protein CASRMTAGAYGYTF.

This rearrangement joins TRBV18 to TRBJ2-7, with D perhaps TRBD1 (5 bases). Germline values: CDR1 KGHSH, CDR2 LQKENI. The CDR3 is 13 amino acids. V lost 4 bases to trimming and J lost 1 base, with 8 bases between them. CDR3 DNA sequence: TGTGCCAGCTCACAGACAGATTCCTACGAGCAGTACTTC. It codes for CASSQTDSYEQYF.

The V call is TRBV2, the J call TRBJ2-7; perhaps TRBD1 as D (6 bases). V gave up 6 bases and J gave up 6 bases, with 18 bases separating them. The CDR3 runs to 14 residues. Germline lookup yields CDR1 SNHLY and CDR2 FYNNEI. For the CDR3, the DNA is TGTGCCAGCAGCGACCTGGGGGCAATGAGCGAGCAGTACTTC. Translated, it gives CASSDLGAMSEQYF.

The chain combines TRBV24-1 with TRBJ2-3, with 7 bases matching TRBD1. In germline, CDR1 is KGHDR, CDR2 SFDVKD. Trimming removed 5 bases from V and 5 bases from J; junction bases left unmatched: 6. The CDR3 has 14 residues. The CDR3: CATSARGLGDTQYF. The CDR3 nucleotides are TGTGCCACCAGTGCTAGGGGGCTTGGAGATACGCAGTATTTT.

V usage is TRBV18 and J usage is TRBJ2-1, with 8 positions matching TRBD2. The CDR3 has 16 residues. The germline CDR1 and CDR2 sequences are KGHSH and LQKENI. J was trimmed by 4 bases and V by 4 bases; bases with no gene match: 9. CDR3 DNA sequence: TGTGCCAGCTCACATCAGCGGGGGAGCAATTACAATGAGCAGTTCTTC. This codes for CASSHQRGSNYNEQFF.

CDR3 sequence (DNA): TGTGCCACCGGACAGAACACCGGGGAGCTGTTTTTT. Its translation: CATGQNTGELFF. This chain uses TRBV2 with TRBJ2-2; a weak D match, TRBD1 (5 bases). The ends were cut back, 10 bases at V and 1 base at J, with 7 bases in the middle. Germline V lookup: CDR1 SNHLY, CDR2 FYNNEI. This CDR3 spans 12 amino acids.

This chain connects TRBV2 to TRBJ2-7, with TRBD2 matching 7 bases. The trim removed 0 bases at V and 0 bases at J, leaving 2 bases unmatched. Germline V gene data show CDR1 as SNHLY and CDR2 as FYNNEI. The CDR3 has 15 amino acids. The CDR3 region has the DNA TGTGCCAGCAGTGAAGCCAGCGGGGTCTCCTACGAGCAGTACTTC. It is translated as CASSEASGVSYEQYF.

This clone appeared once. The genes are TRBV5-1 and TRBJ1-6; D call uncertain. V lost 1 base and J 6 bases, leaving 11 bases between the germline ends. The CDR3 is 15 amino acids. Germline V lookup: CDR1 SGHRS, CDR2 YFSETQ. CDR3 region: CASSLLQAPNSPLHF. CDR3 bases: TGCGCCAGCAGCTTGTTGCAGGCCCCTAATTCACCCCTCCACTTT. The whole variable domain, remainder taken from reference TRBV5-1 and TRBJ1-6, is KAGVTQTPRYLIKTRGQQVTLSCSPISGHRSVSWYQQTPGQGLQFLFEYFSETQRNKGNFPGRFSGRQFSNSRSEMNVSTLELGDSALYLCASSLLQAPNSPLHFGNGTRLTVT.

This rearrangement joins TRBV20-1 to TRBJ1-2; perhaps TRBD1 as D (5 bases). CDR1 and CDR2 from the germline V gene are DFQATT and SNEGSKA (reference sequence). CDR3 length equals 12 residues. Trimming took 3 bases from V and 7 from J, leaving 12 bases between them. As DNA, the CDR3 is TGCAGTGCTAGTGTGGGGCTCGGTGGCTACACCTTC. Translation gives CSASVGLGGYTF.

The V call is TRBV29-1, the J call TRBJ2-1; the match to TRBD1 covers 9 bases. CDR3 length: 11 residues. V was pared by 0 bases and J by 16 bases, with 4 bases of the junction left unmatched. CDR1 SQVTM and CDR2 ANQGSEA come from the germline V gene. CDR3 nucleotide sequence: TGCAGCGTTGAAGATCCGACAGGGGGATTCTTC. It codes for CSVEDPTGGFF.

The rearrangement links TRBV5-1 to TRBJ2-6; D may be TRBD1 (5 bases). Germline values: CDR1 SGHRS, CDR2 YFSETQ. The CDR3 sequence is 17 residues long. V was clipped by 2 bases and J by 0 bases, with 12 bases between them. Written as DNA, the CDR3 is TGCGCCAGCAGCTTAGGGGCCACCGGCTCTGGGGCCAACGTCCTGACTTTC. Amino acids: CASSLGATGSGANVLTF. The whole variable domain, filled in from reference TRBV5-1 and TRBJ2-6, reads KAGVTQTPRYLIKTRGQQVTLSCSPISGHRSVSWYQQTPGQGLQFLFEYFSETQRNKGNFPGRFSGRQFSNSRSEMNVSTLELGDSALYLCASSLGATGSGANVLTFGAGSRLTVL.

The genes are TRBV3-1 (or the pseudogene TRBV3-2) and TRBJ2-7; tentatively, D is TRBD2 (5 bases). The CDR3 has 14 residues. V lost 1 base and J lost 0, with 7 bases in between. Germline lookup yields CDR1 LGHDT and CDR2 YNNKEL (reference sequence). The CDR3 DNA follows: TGTGCCAGCAGCCAAGTTACTAGCTCCTACGAGCAGTACTTC. Translation gives CASSQVTSSYEQYF.

The chain joins TRBV29-1 to TRBJ1-2, with D maybe TRBD1 (6 bases). CDR1 and CDR2 (germline): SQVTM, ANQGSEA. This CDR3 is built from 15 residues. Trimming took off 0 bases at V and 4 bases at J, with 15 bases between the two ends. Here the CDR3 reads CSVEDFGGRSYGYTF. DNA for the CDR3: TGCAGCGTTGAAGATTTCGGGGGGCGCAGCTATGGCTACACCTTC. Drawing the rest from reference TRBV29-1 and TRBJ1-2, the complete variable domain is SAVISQKPSRDICQRGTSLTIQCQVDSQVTMMFWYRQQPGQSLTLIATANQGSEATYESGFVIDKFPISRPNLTFSTLTVSNMSPEDSSIYLCSVEDFGGRSYGYTFGSGTRLTVV.